Each of the 8 T cell receptor beta chains below was sequenced from the same sample in a study of control samples from healthy donors and cancer patients. Using immunoSEQ multiplex PCR, the repertoire was profiled, and TCRdb retains in-frame clones only, with some absent. Seen here are 90,000 to 110,000 clones, under 90% observed once, and the top ten hold 13%. The sequencing sample was made of blood. The receptor set was obtained from a woman between 45 and 60 years old in good health.

The rearrangement joins TRBV5-1 to TRBJ2-1; 10 bases line up with TRBD2. The V and J ends lost 0 bases and 10 bases, in that order; junction bases with no gene match: 4. The CDR3 is made up of 14 amino acids. Germline V gene data show CDR1 as SGHRS and CDR2 as YFSETQ. CDR3 nucleotides: TGCGCCAGCAGCTTGGATGGTAGCGGGAGGGAGCAGTTCTTC. Protein sequence: CASSLDGSGREQFF. The full variable domain, its missing parts supplied by reference TRBV5-1 and TRBJ2-1, is KAGVTQTPRYLIKTRGQQVTLSCSPISGHRSVSWYQQTPGQGLQFLFEYFSETQRNKGNFPGRFSGRQFSNSRSEMNVSTLELGDSALYLCASSLDGSGREQFFGPGTRLTVL.

V gene TRBV9 combines with J gene TRBJ2-3; D is ambiguous. The CDR3 extends over 11 amino acids. Deletions cut 0 bases from V and 5 bases from J, with 1 base between. Germline V CDR1 and CDR2: SGDLS, YYNGEE. The CDR3 region has the DNA TGTGCCAGCAGCGTAGAAGATACGCAGTATTTT. Protein: CASSVEDTQYF.

The rearrangement links TRBV5-6 to TRBJ2-1; D may be TRBD1 or TRBD2 (5 bases each). Trimming left V 1 base short and J 9 bases short, with 8 bases between. The germline V gene has CDR1 SGHDT and CDR2 YYEEEE. The CDR3 spans 12 residues. The chain's CDR3 is CASSLFGGEQFF. DNA for the CDR3: TGTGCCAGCAGCTTGTTTGGGGGTGAGCAGTTCTTC.

This chain uses TRBV19 with TRBJ1-3; possible D gene TRBD1, 6 bases. V was clipped by 5 bases and J by 0 bases, with 14 bases between them. In germline, CDR1 is LNHDA, CDR2 SQIVND (reference sequence). The length of the CDR3 is 16 residues. CDR3 coding DNA: TGTGCCAGTAGTGTCTACAGGGTCTCCTCTGGAAACACCATATATTTT. It translates to CASSVYRVSSGNTIYF.

The rearrangement joins TRBV19 to TRBJ2-5; TRBD2 matches at 8 bases. Losses at the gene ends were 3 bases for V and 5 bases for J; bases not matched to a gene: 11. The germline gives CDR1 LNHDA, CDR2 SQIVND (reference sequence). The CDR3 consists of 16 residues. The CDR3: CASSIYERGMFETQYF. For the CDR3, the DNA is TGTGCCAGTAGTATCTATGAGCGGGGGATGTTTGAGACCCAGTACTTC. The full variable domain, in which reference TRBV19 and TRBJ2-5 provide the parts outside the CDR3, is DGGITQSPKYLFRKEGQNVTLSCEQNLNHDAMYWYRQDPGQGLRLIYYSQIVNDFQKGDIAEGYSVSREKKESFPLTVTSAQKNPTAFYLCASSIYERGMFETQYFGPGTRLLVL.

J is TRBJ2-7 and V is TRBV6-6; TRBD2 matches at 8 bases. The CDR3 is 16 residues long. J lost 4 bases, V lost 6 bases, and 14 bases had no gene match. Germline V gene lookup returns CDR1 MNHNY and CDR2 SVGAGI (reference sequence). CDR3 sequence: CASSFSARGGSYEQYF. The DNA of the CDR3 is TGTGCCAGCAGCTTCTCGGCCCGCGGGGGGAGTTACGAGCAGTACTTC.

The chain carries TRBV28 and TRBJ2-7; 14 bases are a match to TRBD2. This CDR3 has 15 amino acids. V dropped 4 bases and J dropped 4; count of bases not matched to a gene: 3. Per germline, CDR1 MDHEN and CDR2 SYDVKM. Here the CDR3 reads CASSWGTSGSYEQYF. CDR3 nucleotide sequence: TGTGCCAGCAGTTGGGGGACTAGCGGGAGTTACGAGCAGTACTTC.

This rearrangement joins TRBV5-6 to TRBJ1-5, with 8 bases fitting TRBD1. The V gene's germline CDR1 is SGHDT and CDR2 YYEEEE. Unmatched junction bases numbered 4, after V lost 2 bases and J lost 6 bases. The CDR3 is 14 residues long. This CDR3 reads CASSFGRGLQPQHF. The CDR3 bases are TGTGCCAGCAGCTTTGGCAGGGGGCTTCAGCCCCAGCATTTT.